Below, 17 T cell receptor beta chains from the same sample are listed, as sequenced in a study of CD8 T cells in ankylosing spondylitis. In TCRdb, the 5' RACE reads were re-called with MiXCR into one record per CDR3 protein. The table includes a few hundred thousand distinct CDR3 sequences, roughly 22% detected once. The sequenced sample consisted of blood, either unsorted or a sorted T cell fraction (not recorded which). The receptors stem from a male donor with ankylosing spondylitis or in good health (not recorded which).

This clonotype has a count of ten or more. The J gene is TRBJ2-1, the V gene TRBV5-5; D may match TRBD1 or TRBD2 (5 bases each). Germline-derived CDR1 and CDR2 are SGHKS and YYEKEE (reference sequence). The length of the CDR3 is 14 residues. Deletions cut 2 bases from V and 7 bases from J, with 13 bases between. The CDR3 sequence: CASSFWDQLNEQFF. The CDR3 nucleotides read TGTGCCAGCAGCTTCTGGGACCAGCTTAATGAGCAGTTCTTC.

This clonotype was found a few times. J is TRBJ2-2 and V is TRBV6-1; 12 bases match TRBD2. V trimming: 6 bases; J trimming: 6 bases; junction bases outside the gene matches: 2. The CDR3 has 14 residues. Germline V gives CDR1 MNHNS, CDR2 SASEGT. In nucleotides, the CDR3 is TGTGCCAGCAGATCTAGCGGGGGGGCCGGGGAGCTGTTTTTT. Translating gives CASRSSGGAGELFF.

The rearrangement links TRBV19 to TRBJ2-1; unclear D gene. The CDR3 has 16 residues. Germline V gene data show CDR1 as LNHDA and CDR2 as SQIVND (reference sequence). Trimming removed 2 bases at V and 0 bases at J, with 11 bases between. CDR3 residues: CASSIPGLISYNEQFF. The CDR3 DNA sequence: TGTGCCAGTAGTATACCCGGCTTGATCTCCTACAATGAGCAGTTCTTC.

The rearrangement joins TRBV2 to TRBJ2-2; D gene uncertain. Trimming took off 6 bases at V and 5 bases at J, with 10 bases between the two ends. Germline V CDR1 and CDR2: SNHLY, FYNNEI. The CDR3 runs to 13 residues. DNA for the CDR3: TGTGCCAGCAGGGTTTGGCCAACCGGGGAGCTGTTTTTT. Its protein is CASRVWPTGELFF.

This clonotype occurred a few times. The chain combines TRBV12-3 or TRBV12-4 with TRBJ2-7, with 9 bases lining up with TRBD1. There are 15 residues in the CDR3. J was trimmed by 3 bases and V by 5 bases; bases with no gene match: 8. CDR3 region: CASSNWDRALYEQYF. CDR3 bases: TGTGCCAGCAGTAATTGGGACAGGGCGCTCTACGAGCAGTACTTC.

This clonotype was counted a few times. V usage is TRBV27 and J usage is TRBJ2-7, with D possibly TRBD2 on 6 matching bases. Deletions cut 2 bases from V and 4 bases from J, with 12 bases between. This CDR3 region has 14 residues. CDR1 is MNHEY, CDR2 SMNVEV, per germline (reference sequence). The CDR3 loop is CASSLRVAGYEQYF. The CDR3 DNA reads TGTGCCAGCAGTTTACGGGTGGCGGGATACGAGCAGTACTTC.

V and J are TRBV14 and TRBJ2-7; D uncertain. The CDR3 covers 14 residues. Trimming removed 3 bases from V and 4 bases from J, with 13 bases in between. Per the germline V gene, CDR1 is SGHDN and CDR2 is FVKESK. CDR3 sequence (DNA): TGTGCCAGCAGCCACCCCTCGGCCCCTTACGAGCAGTACTTC. It yields the protein CASSHPSAPYEQYF.

This rearrangement joins TRBV20-1 to TRBJ2-7; 8 bases are a match to TRBD1. V was clipped by 4 bases and J by 3 bases; unmatched bases: 11. Germline CDR1 DFQATT, CDR2 SNEGSKA (reference sequence). The CDR3 consists of 15 residues. The DNA for the CDR3 is TGCAGTGCTAAGGGACGGGACAGGAACCTCTACGAGCAGTACTTC. It codes for CSAKGRDRNLYEQYF.

This clonotype was observed a few times. V is TRBV7-9 and J is TRBJ2-5; D might be TRBD1 or TRBD2, each matching 5 bases. CDR3 length: 13 amino acids. Germline assignment: CDR1 SEHNR and CDR2 FQNEAQ (reference sequence). V lost 5 bases and J lost 1, with 8 bases in between. The CDR3 bases are TGTGCCAGCAGCCATGGGGGCCAAGAGACCCAGTACTTC. Its translation is CASSHGGQETQYF.

There are a few counts of this clonotype. The CDR3 loop reads CASSSLDVAYEQYF. Written as DNA, the CDR3 is TGTGCCAGCAGCTCCCTCGATGTGGCCTACGAGCAGTACTTC. The V gene is TRBV7-9, the J gene TRBJ2-7; D is unresolved. Germline CDR1 SEHNR, CDR2 FQNEAQ (reference sequence). Trimming pared 4 bases from V and 2 bases from J, leaving 12 bases between. This CDR3 spans 14 amino acids.

This clonotype was seen just once. The V and J genes are TRBV6-1 and TRBJ1-4; possible D gene TRBD1, 5 bases. V gave up 6 bases and J gave up 8 bases, with 19 bases separating them. CDR3 length: 15 residues. Germline V gene lookup returns CDR1 MNHNS and CDR2 SASEGT. This CDR3 reads CASSRRVSLGEKLFF. As DNA, the CDR3 is TGTGCCAGCAGCCGCAGGGTATCACTAGGGGAAAAACTGTTTTTT.

V gene TRBV28 combines with J gene TRBJ2-3; 8 bases are shared with TRBD1. V was clipped by 3 bases and J by 2 bases; unmatched bases: 7. The length of the CDR3 is 16 residues. CDR1 MDHEN and CDR2 SYDVKM come from the germline V gene. As DNA, the CDR3 is TGTGCCAGCAGTTTGGGCAGGGGGCGATCCACAGATACGCAGTATTTT. This sequence encodes CASSLGRGRSTDTQYF.

The chain joins TRBV9 to TRBJ2-1, with D uncertain. With 1 base removed from V and 9 bases from J, the gap between germline ends came to 11 bases. This CDR3 spans 13 amino acids. Germline-derived CDR1 and CDR2 are SGDLS and YYNGEE. The CDR3 loop is CASSVFWGSEQFF. The CDR3 DNA sequence: TGTGCCAGCAGCGTATTCTGGGGAAGTGAGCAGTTCTTC.

This rearrangement joins TRBV21-1 to TRBJ2-4; TRBD1 is taken as the D call from the table, unchecked against the DNA. TRBV21-1 is a pseudogene segment. CDR3 length: 17 residues. The CDR3 loop reads CASSGQGAPESKNIQYF. The CDR3 region has the DNA TGTGCCAGCAGTGGACAGGGGGCGCCGGAGTCCAAAAACATTCAGTACTTC.

V gene TRBV4-1 combines with J gene TRBJ2-1; maybe TRBD2 (5 bases). The V gene's germline CDR1 is MGHRA and CDR2 YSYEKL. This CDR3 region has 13 residues. The germline V and J ends were trimmed by 1 base and 7 bases, with 8 bases remaining between them. For the CDR3, the DNA is TGCGCCAGCAGCCAAGCTTCGGGAAATGAGCAGTTCTTC. It codes for CASSQASGNEQFF.

V and J are TRBV29-1 and TRBJ2-7, with D maybe TRBD1 (6 bases). Per germline, CDR1 SQVTM and CDR2 ANQGSEA. Trimming removed 1 base at V and 1 base at J, with 17 bases between. The CDR3 is 16 amino acids. The CDR3, as DNA: TGCAGCGTTGAAGCTCCTAGACCGGGACAATCCTACGAGCAGTACTTC. Protein product: CSVEAPRPGQSYEQYF.

The sample holds a few counts of this clonotype. The CDR3 sequence is CASSLGDYQSPLTYF. As DNA, the CDR3 is TGTGCCAGCAGCTTAGGGGACTACCAATCCCCATTGACGTACTTC. The rearrangement uses TRBV7-9 and TRBJ2-7; 7 bases fit TRBD2. The CDR3 sequence is 15 residues long. The V and J ends lost 1 base and 12 bases, in that order; junction bases with no gene match: 15. CDR1 and CDR2 (germline): SEHNR, FQNEAQ (reference sequence).